Each of the 8 T cell receptor beta chains below was sequenced from the same sample in a study of blood T cell repertoires in COVID-19. Measured with immunoSEQ multiplex PCR; TCRdb has only the in-frame clones, and not every one. Of some 220,000 clones listed, around 91% were seen once; the top ten hold over 3%. Sequenced: PBMCs or T cells enriched from blood (not recorded which). These receptors originate from a woman in her late teens or twenties in a cohort exposed to, infected with or recovered from COVID-19 (not recorded which).

V gene TRBV2 combines with J gene TRBJ1-2, with 7 bases lining up with TRBD1. The CDR3 is 16 amino acids. Germline V lookup: CDR1 SNHLY, CDR2 FYNNEI. With 6 bases clipped from V and 5 bases from J, the junction kept 15 bases outside the gene matches. CDR3 in amino acids: CASRLPTGPRGYGYTF. The DNA of the CDR3 is TGTGCCAGCAGACTCCCGACAGGGCCAAGAGGATATGGCTACACCTTC.

The chain carries TRBV7-6 and TRBJ1-5; a possible D gene is TRBD1 (5 bases). The CDR3 extends over 15 amino acids. The V gene lost 2 bases and the J gene lost 7 bases, with 15 bases spanning the gap. The germline V gene has CDR1 SGHVS and CDR2 FNYEAQ. CDR3 region: CASSLSPQGGQPQHF. The CDR3 DNA reads TGTGCCAGCAGCTTATCCCCCCAGGGAGGCCAGCCCCAGCATTTT.

This chain links TRBV5-1 with TRBJ2-5; D might be TRBD1 (6 bases). V lost 2 bases and J lost 3, with 11 bases in between. The CDR3 has 14 amino acids. Germline CDR1 SGHRS, CDR2 YFSETQ. The CDR3 loop reads CASSFGQQKETQYF. CDR3 DNA sequence: TGCGCCAGCAGCTTCGGACAGCAAAAAGAGACCCAGTACTTC.

The genes are TRBV5-5 and TRBJ1-1; 9 nucleotides align to TRBD1. This CDR3 has 16 residues. Trimming at V came to 1 base and at J to 5 bases, leaving 9 bases not matched to a gene. CDR1 is SGHKS and CDR2 is YYEKEE in the germline V gene (reference sequence). CDR3 region: CASSLFSNRGHTEAFF. The CDR3, as DNA: TGTGCCAGCAGCTTGTTTAGCAACAGGGGGCATACTGAAGCTTTCTTT.

The chain has TRBV2 and TRBJ1-2; 10 bases fit TRBD1. The CDR3 is 14 amino acids. From germline, CDR1 is SNHLY and CDR2 FYNNEI. V dropped 1 base and J dropped 8; count of bases not matched to a gene: 4. As DNA, the CDR3 is TGTGCCAGCAGTGAAGGACAGGGGGCGCAAGGCTACACCTTC. Encoded protein: CASSEGQGAQGYTF.

This rearrangement joins TRBV15 to TRBJ2-1, with 11 bases lining up with TRBD2. The V segment lost 0 bases and the J segment 6 bases; nucleotides outside the gene matches: 7. The CDR3 consists of 17 residues. Germline V gene lookup returns CDR1 LNHNV and CDR2 YYDKDF (reference sequence). The CDR3 sequence is CATSRDPTSGGFNEQFF. The CDR3 bases are TGTGCCACCAGCAGAGATCCAACTAGCGGGGGCTTCAATGAGCAGTTCTTC.

The rearrangement uses TRBV6-5 and TRBJ2-7; D not resolved. The CDR3 sequence is 13 residues long. Per germline, CDR1 MNHEY and CDR2 SVGAGI. V lost 0 bases and J lost 3, with 6 bases in between. The CDR3 is CASSYSTNYEQYF. The DNA for the CDR3 is TGTGCCAGCAGTTACTCGACAAACTACGAGCAGTACTTC.

The genes are TRBV29-1 and TRBJ1-4, with no clear D. Germline V gene lookup returns CDR1 SQVTM and CDR2 ANQGSEA. There are 12 residues in the CDR3. Trimming removed 6 bases from V and 7 bases from J, with 12 bases in between. The CDR3 DNA reads TGCAGCGTCGCAGGACTTGGTGAAAAACTGTTTTTT. Amino acids: CSVAGLGEKLFF.